These 20 T cell receptor beta chains were all obtained from the same sample, sequenced in a study of T cell responses to AZD1222 COVID-19 vaccine. Libraries were prepared by immunoSEQ multiplex PCR; TCRdb keeps only in-frame clonotypes and omits some of them. Counted here are 95,000 to 150,000 clones, just under 90% occurring once; the ten biggest clones make up roughly 4.5%. Specimen: peripheral blood, collected on day 0 of AZD1222 vaccination. These receptors originate from an adult in good health.

The CDR3 sequence is CASSLEGGSYGYTF. For the CDR3, the DNA is TGTGCCAGCAGCTTAGAGGGCGGATCCTATGGCTACACCTTC. The V call is TRBV7-9, the J call TRBJ1-2, with no clear D. Germline-derived CDR1 and CDR2 are SEHNR and FQNEAQ (reference sequence). Trimming took 1 base from V and 4 from J, leaving 10 bases between them. The CDR3 contains 14 residues.

The V call is TRBV2, the J call TRBJ2-3; no clear D. The V and J ends lost 1 base and 2 bases respectively, with 4 bases between them. This CDR3 region has 13 residues. The germline V gene has CDR1 SNHLY and CDR2 FYNNEI. In DNA form, the CDR3 reads TGTGCCAGCAGTGAAGACTACACAGATACGCAGTATTTT. It is translated as CASSEDYTDTQYF.

CDR3 loop: CATSRPTGEYGYTF. The CDR3 bases are TGTGCCACCAGCAGGCCCACAGGAGAATATGGCTACACCTTC. This chain uses TRBV15 with TRBJ1-2; tentative D call: TRBD1 (5 bases). The V end was cut by 3 bases, the J end by 5 bases, with 13 bases between. CDR3 length equals 14 residues. The germline CDR1 and CDR2 sequences are LNHNV and YYDKDF (reference sequence).

The V call is TRBV27, the J call TRBJ2-3, with 10 bases identical to TRBD2. V was clipped by 6 bases and J by 2 bases; unmatched bases: 5. In germline, CDR1 is MNHEY, CDR2 SMNVEV (reference sequence). The CDR3 extends over 15 amino acids. The CDR3 bases are TGTGCCAGCAGCCGACTAGCGGGTGCCACAGATACGCAGTATTTT. The encoded protein is CASSRLAGATDTQYF.

The CDR3, as DNA: TGCGCCAGCAGCACCCAGACAGGGTGGAAGGAAAACACCATATATTTT. Translation gives CASSTQTGWKENTIYF. The chain joins TRBV5-1 to TRBJ1-3; 7 bases match TRBD1. Germline V lookup: CDR1 SGHRS, CDR2 YFSETQ. The J segment lost 6 bases and the V segment lost 4 bases, leaving 13 bases of the junction unmatched. The CDR3 runs 16 residues.

The rearrangement uses TRBV19 and TRBJ1-2; TRBD1 matches at 10 bases. Losses at the gene ends were 5 bases for V and 7 bases for J; bases not matched to a gene: 4. The CDR3 length is 13 residues. Germline values: CDR1 LNHDA, CDR2 SQIVND (reference sequence). The CDR3 loop reads CASSDRGRLGYTF. The CDR3 DNA reads TGTGCCAGTAGTGACAGGGGGCGTCTTGGCTACACCTTC.

V gene TRBV5-6 combines with J gene TRBJ1-2, with a tentative D call TRBD1 (6 bases). The CDR3 contains 14 residues. Germline V gene sequence: CDR1 SGHDT, CDR2 YYEEEE. Trimming took off 1 base at V and 6 bases at J, with 13 bases between the two ends. The CDR3 reads CASSLPPGANGYTF. CDR3 DNA: TGTGCCAGCAGCTTGCCCCCGGGGGCAAATGGCTACACCTTC.

The chain employs TRBV11-2 and TRBJ1-4; D gene unclear. V gave up 5 bases and J gave up 6 bases, with 7 bases separating them. Germline V gene data show CDR1 as SGHAT and CDR2 as FQNNGV. The CDR3 covers 12 residues. This CDR3 reads CASSPHDEKLFF. CDR3 bases: TGTGCCAGCAGCCCTCATGATGAAAAACTGTTTTTT.

The chain uses TRBV6-4 and TRBJ2-7; 7 bases match TRBD2. The CDR3 runs to 14 residues. Germline V gene data show CDR1 as MRHNA and CDR2 as SNTAGT. V was pared by 3 bases and J by 3 bases, with 5 bases of the junction left unmatched. CDR3 in amino acids: CASSESGKGYEQYF. In nucleotides, the CDR3 is TGTGCCAGCAGTGAAAGCGGGAAGGGCTACGAGCAGTACTTC.

The chain couples TRBV7-2 to TRBJ1-6; D is uncertain. CDR3 size: 18 residues. The V gene's germline CDR1 is SGHTA and CDR2 FQGNSA. V was pared by 0 bases and J by 0 bases, with 12 bases between. The CDR3 DNA is TGTGCCAGCAGCTTAGCCCTCGACAAGAGCTCCTATAATTCACCCCTCCACTTT. Translated, it gives CASSLALDKSSYNSPLHF.

The CDR3 DNA reads as TGTGCCAGCAGTTATGCGGCACGAGAGCAGTACTTC. This gives the protein CASSYAAREQYF. V is TRBV6-2 or TRBV6-3 and J is TRBJ2-7; the D is unclear. V was pared by 3 bases and J by 7 bases, with 10 bases between. CDR1 is MNHEY and CDR2 is SVGEGT in the germline V gene. The CDR3 has 12 residues.

In this sample, this clone turned up once. The gene calls are TRBV6-5 and TRBJ1-1; no clear D gene. The germline V gene has CDR1 MNHEY and CDR2 SVGAGI. CDR3 length: 16 amino acids. Trimming left V 0 bases short and J 1 base short, with 12 bases between. CDR3 in DNA: TGTGCCAGCAGTTACTCGTGGTCAGGCAAGAACACTGAAGCTTTCTTT. Protein sequence: CASSYSWSGKNTEAFF.

The chain couples TRBV5-6 to TRBJ1-2, with TRBD1 matching over 7 bases. This CDR3 is built from 18 residues. V gave up 1 base and J gave up 4 bases; unmatched junction bases: 16. The germline V gene has CDR1 SGHDT and CDR2 YYEEEE. The CDR3 reads CASSLLTWDSLMTYGYTF. The CDR3 DNA is TGTGCCAGCAGCTTGCTAACGTGGGACAGCCTGATGACCTATGGCTACACCTTC.

The rearrangement joins TRBV19 to TRBJ2-3; the D is unclear. Trimming removed 5 bases from V and 0 bases from J, with 9 bases in between. Germline CDR1 and CDR2: LNHDA and SQIVND (reference sequence). The CDR3 is 14 residues long. The CDR3 region has the DNA TGTGCCAGTAGTCGGGTCATAAGCACAGATACGCAGTATTTT. It codes for CASSRVISTDTQYF.

This chain uses TRBV7-9 with TRBJ1-1; 7 bases align to TRBD1. In germline, CDR1 is SEHNR, CDR2 FQNEAQ (reference sequence). V dropped 5 bases and J dropped 4; count of bases not matched to a gene: 10. This CDR3 is 15 amino acids long. In DNA form, the CDR3 reads TGTGCCAGCAGCCCAAGGGGGACAGCGACCACTGAAGCTTTCTTT. This codes for CASSPRGTATTEAFF.

The rearrangement joins TRBV19 to TRBJ1-4; tentatively, D is TRBD1 (6 bases). Germline CDR1 and CDR2: LNHDA and SQIVND (reference sequence). This CDR3 has 14 amino acids. V gave up 8 bases and J gave up 8 bases, with 18 bases separating them. Here the CDR3 reads CASSLEQGLEKLFF. Here the CDR3 DNA reads TGTGCCAGTTCCCTCGAACAGGGCTTGGAAAAACTGTTTTTT. Full variable domain (rest looked up from reference TRBV19 and TRBJ1-4): DGGITQSPKYLFRKEGQNVTLSCEQNLNHDAMYWYRQDPGQGLRLIYYSQIVNDFQKGDIAEGYSVSREKKESFPLTVTSAQKNPTAFYLCASSLEQGLEKLFFGSGTQLSVL.

The V and J genes are TRBV19 and TRBJ2-3, with 9 bases fitting TRBD2. V shed 3 bases and J 6 bases; nucleotides not matched to a gene: 7. CDR3 length: 15 residues. Germline V gene sequence: CDR1 LNHDA, CDR2 SQIVND (reference sequence). CDR3 coding DNA: TGTGCCAGTAGTATCGCAGGCGGGGGGGTGGATACGCAGTATTTT. The encoded protein is CASSIAGGGVDTQYF.

The V and J genes are TRBV7-8 and TRBJ2-7; 7 bases fit TRBD2. Germline assignment: CDR1 SGHVS and CDR2 FQNEAQ. The CDR3 sequence is 15 residues long. J was trimmed by 2 bases and V by 1 base; bases with no gene match: 5. CDR3 nucleotide sequence: TGTGCCAGCAGCTTAGTTGCAGGGAGGGCCTACGAGCAGTACTTC. Its protein is CASSLVAGRAYEQYF. The entire variable domain, with the rest obtained from reference TRBV7-8 and TRBJ2-7, is as follows: GAGVSQSPRYKVAKRGQDVALRCDPISGHVSLFWYQQALGQGPEFLTYFQNEAQLDKSGLPSDRFFAERPEGSVSTLKIQRTQQEDSAVYLCASSLVAGRAYEQYFGPGTRLTVT.

This clone occurred once. The chain joins TRBV4-1 to TRBJ2-5; D may be TRBD2 (5 bases). V lost 0 bases to trimming and J lost 2 bases, with 10 bases between them. The CDR3 has 15 residues. CDR1 is MGHRA and CDR2 is YSYEKL in the germline V gene. The CDR3 region has the DNA TGCGCCAGCAGCCAAGATTCGGAGGAACAAGAGACCCAGTACTTC. The encoded protein is CASSQDSEEQETQYF.

The chain combines TRBV12-3 or TRBV12-4 with TRBJ1-4; D not certain. V dropped 3 bases and J dropped 8 bases, with 7 bases sitting between them. The CDR3 spans 12 residues. As DNA, the CDR3 is TGTGCCAGCAGTTTTTCCGGGGAAAAACTGTTTTTT. It yields the protein CASSFSGEKLFF.